The following is a T cell receptor beta chain sequence with its context. The data belong to a study of cytomegalovirus exposure and HLA in healthy donors. The V segment lost 6 bases and the J segment 10 bases; nucleotides outside the gene matches: 13. Germline V lookup: CDR1 SGHRS, CDR2 YFSETQ. This CDR3 has 15 amino acids. PCR involved 60 Vbeta and 13 Jbeta primers. Clones were sequenced by immunoSEQ multiplex PCR, and TCRdb holds only the in-frame ones, with some missing. The profile covers some 150,000 clones, with over 80% appearing a single time and roughly 1.5% taken by the ten largest. Input material: PBMCs. The chain employs TRBV5-1 and TRBJ1-6; 7 nucleotides agree with TRBD1. The clonotype originates from a woman younger than 35 in good health and CMV-seronegative. CDR3 residues: CASKGSTGVGSPLHF. DNA of the CDR3: TGCGCCAGCAAGGGATCAACAGGGGTCGGATCACCCCTCCACTTT.